Reported below is one T cell receptor beta chain. Its cognate antigen is unknown. The sample originates from a study of cytomegalovirus exposure and HLA in healthy donors. Overall study findings and caveats: The study flagged about 160 TCR beta chains as cytomegalovirus-associated. A later analysis associated under 20,000 TCR beta sequences with HLA alleles at a 0.05 false discovery rate.

The primer mix had 60 Vbeta and 13 Jbeta primers. Some clones are missing from TCRdb's copy, which holds only in-frame ones; the method was immunoSEQ multiplex PCR. The sample has about 100,000 clones, approximately 76% seen once. The germline gives CDR1 SGHTA, CDR2 FQGTGA. CDR3 length: 16 amino acids. Trimming took 5 bases from V and 1 from J, leaving 14 bases between them. J is TRBJ2-2 and V is TRBV7-3; tentative D call: TRBD2 (6 bases). The clonotype was recovered from a middle-aged man in good health and CMV-seropositive. Sequencing used PBMCs. The CDR3 DNA reads as TGTGCCAGCAGCAACCCACAGGAGGGGAACACCGGGGAGCTGTTTTTT. Protein: CASSNPQEGNTGELFF.